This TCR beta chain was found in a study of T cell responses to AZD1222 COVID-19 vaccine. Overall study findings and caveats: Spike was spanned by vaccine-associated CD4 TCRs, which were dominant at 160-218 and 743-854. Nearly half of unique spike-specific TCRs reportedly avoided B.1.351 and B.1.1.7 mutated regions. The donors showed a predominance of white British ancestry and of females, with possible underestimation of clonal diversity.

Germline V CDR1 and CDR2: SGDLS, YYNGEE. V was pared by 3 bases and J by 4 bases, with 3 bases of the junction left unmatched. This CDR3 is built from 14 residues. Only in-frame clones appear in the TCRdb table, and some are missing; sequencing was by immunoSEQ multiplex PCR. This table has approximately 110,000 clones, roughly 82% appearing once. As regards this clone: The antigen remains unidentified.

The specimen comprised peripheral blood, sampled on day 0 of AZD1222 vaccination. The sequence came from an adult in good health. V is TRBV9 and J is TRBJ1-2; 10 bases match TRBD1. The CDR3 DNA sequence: TGTGCCAGCAGCGGAGGACAGGGGGGCTATGGCTACACCTTC. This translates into CASSGGQGGYGYTF.